The 17 T cell receptor beta chains given below trace back to one sample, sequenced in a study of cytotoxic CD8 clonotypes in ibrutinib-treated CLL (dated by TCRdb to the early 2020s). Library preparation used the immunoSEQ multiplex PCR assay. Imported from immuneACCESS, the table was reduced by TCRdb to in-frame sequences with V and J called. These copies leave out some clones; in studies compared against another copy, an unresolved V gene accounts for under half, and the cause of the remainder is not known. Within this sample are roughly 51,000 clones, with roughly 50% of them counted one time only. The top ten clonotypes cover around a third of the sample. The meaning of the sample's time point label: 12 months on ibrutinib. Specimen: PBMCs, collected after 12 months of ibrutinib treatment. The receptors were sampled from a human donor with chronic lymphocytic leukemia.

With respect to this clone: The junction differs from germline at one of its ends, possibly a read error. The chain joins TRBV5-1 to TRBJ2-5; D uncertain. CDR3 length: 11 residues. The germline gives CDR1 SGHRS, CDR2 YFSETQ. CDR3 sequence reads: CASSWQETQYF. CDR3 DNA: TGTGCCAGCAGCTGGCAAGAGACCCAGTACTTC.

The chain is built from TRBV7-2 and TRBJ1-6, with 7 bases lining up with TRBD1. The trim removed 2 bases at V and 9 bases at J, leaving 10 bases unmatched. Germline V gene lookup returns CDR1 SGHTA and CDR2 FQGNSA. This CDR3 contains 16 residues. Written as DNA, the CDR3 is TGTGCCAGCAGCTTACAACACAGGGGAGAGAGTTCACCCCTCCACTTT. It codes for CASSLQHRGESSPLHF. Drawing the rest from reference TRBV7-2 and TRBJ1-6, the complete variable domain is GAGVSQSPSNKVTEKGKDVELRCDPISGHTALYWYRQSLGQGLEFLIYFQGNSAPDKSGLPSDRFSAERTGGSVSTLTIQRTQQEDSAVYLCASSLQHRGESSPLHFGNGTRLTVT.

The V call is TRBV5-8, the J call TRBJ1-1; D may be TRBD1 (5 bases). V was trimmed by 4 bases and J by 1 base, leaving 14 bases between them. CDR1 is SGHTS and CDR2 is YDEGEE in the germline V gene. The CDR3 spans 15 residues. The CDR3 spells CASSGDAWTNTEAFF. The CDR3 DNA follows: TGTGCCAGCAGCGGGGACGCATGGACGAACACTGAAGCTTTCTTT. The full variable domain, rest sourced from reference TRBV5-8 and TRBJ1-1, is EAGVTQSPTHLIKTRGQQATLRCSPISGHTSVYWYQQALGLGLQFLLWYDEGEERNRGNFPPRFSGRQFPNYSSELNVNALELEDSALYLCASSGDAWTNTEAFFGQGTRLTVV.

This clone was seen only a few times. The chain links TRBV5-1 to TRBJ2-1; D unresolved. The CDR3 has 12 amino acids. Trimming pared 2 bases from V and 8 bases from J, leaving 8 bases between. Germline V lookup: CDR1 SGHRS, CDR2 YFSETQ. CDR3 sequence reads: CASSFGSYEQFF. The CDR3 nucleotides read TGCGCCAGCAGCTTCGGGTCTTATGAGCAGTTCTTC.

This clone is medium-sized (0.01 to 0.1%) within its sample. The V call is TRBV6-1, the J call TRBJ1-2; 9 bases map to TRBD1. The CDR3 has 15 residues. Germline V gene sequence: CDR1 MNHNS, CDR2 SASEGT. V shed 2 bases, J shed 7 bases, and the junction held 8 bases outside the gene matches. The CDR3 loop is CASSELGQGNVGYTF. For the CDR3, the DNA is TGTGCCAGCAGTGAACTGGGACAGGGAAATGTTGGCTACACCTTC.

Within the sample, this clone is medium-sized. V usage is TRBV29-1 and J usage is TRBJ2-7, with unresolved D. V lost 4 bases, J lost 3 bases, and 7 bases lay in between. Per the germline V gene, CDR1 is SQVTM and CDR2 is ANQGSEA. The CDR3 contains 11 residues. Here the CDR3 DNA reads TGCAGCGTTGTTTACAGCTACGAGCAGTACTTC. This codes for CSVVYSYEQYF.

The chain uses TRBV6-1 and TRBJ1-4, with TRBD1 matching over 9 bases. Germline-derived CDR1 and CDR2 are MNHNS and SASEGT. CDR3 length equals 14 residues. V dropped 8 bases and J dropped 8; count of bases not matched to a gene: 9. The CDR3 spells CASVRGDRAEKLFF. CDR3 nucleotides: TGTGCCAGCGTCCGTGGGGACAGGGCCGAAAAACTGTTTTTT.

The V gene is TRBV5-1, the J gene TRBJ2-1, with TRBD2 matching 7 bases. Germline CDR1 and CDR2: SGHRS and YFSETQ. J was trimmed by 5 bases and V by 2 bases; bases with no gene match: 1. The CDR3 length is 13 residues. The CDR3 DNA is TGCGCCAGCAGCTTTACTAGCGACAATGAGCAGTTCTTC. Encoded protein: CASSFTSDNEQFF.

This clone was seen just once. The J gene is TRBJ1-2, the V gene TRBV30; D is perhaps TRBD1 (5 bases). The CDR3 covers 11 residues. CDR1 and CDR2 (germline): GTSNPN, SVGIG (reference sequence). V gave up 3 bases and J gave up 7 bases, with 9 bases separating them. The CDR3 here is CAWRQVPGYTF. The CDR3 region has the DNA TGTGCCTGGAGACAGGTTCCTGGCTACACCTTC. The full variable domain, in which reference TRBV30 and TRBJ1-2 provide the parts outside the CDR3, is SQTIHQWPATLVQPVGSPLSLECTVEGTSNPNLYWYRQAAGRGLQLLFYSVGIGQISSEVPQNLSASRPQDRQFILSSKKLLLSDSGFYLCAWRQVPGYTFGSGTRLTVV.

This sequence joins TRBV25-1 and TRBJ1-2; D unresolved. V was clipped by 3 bases and J by 4 bases, with 9 bases between them. Germline CDR1 and CDR2: MGHDK and SYGVNS. CDR3 size: 13 residues. This chain's CDR3 is CASSERRGYGYTF. The CDR3 region has the DNA TGTGCCAGCAGTGAGAGACGAGGCTATGGCTACACCTTC.

The chain employs TRBV5-1 and TRBJ1-5, with TRBD1 identical over 8 bases. The V and J ends lost 4 bases and 6 bases, in that order; junction bases with no gene match: 3. The CDR3 runs 13 residues. CDR1 is SGHRS, CDR2 YFSETQ, per germline. Written as DNA, the CDR3 is TGCGCCAGCAGCCCTGACAGGGGTCAGCCCCAGCATTTT. This sequence encodes CASSPDRGQPQHF.

V gene TRBV5-4 combines with J gene TRBJ2-1, with TRBD1 identical over 10 bases. V dropped 5 bases and J dropped 8; count of bases not matched to a gene: 4. The CDR3 is 13 amino acids. Per germline, CDR1 SGHNT and CDR2 YYREEE (reference sequence). DNA of the CDR3: TGTGCCAGCAGGCCTGACAGGGGGCATGAGCAGTTCTTC. This encodes CASRPDRGHEQFF.

The CDR3 nucleotides read TGCGCCAGCAGCTTGGTCCTAGCAACGGATACGCAGTATTTT. Translated, it gives CASSLVLATDTQYF. The chain carries TRBV5-1 and TRBJ2-3, with a possible D match to TRBD2 (5 bases). CDR1 and CDR2 (germline): SGHRS, YFSETQ. The CDR3 has 14 residues. Trimming left V 0 bases short and J 6 bases short, with 11 bases between.

The chain combines TRBV7-8 with TRBJ1-6; D is unclear. This CDR3 spans 15 amino acids. Per germline, CDR1 SGHVS and CDR2 FQNEAQ. V was shortened by 11 bases and J by 7 bases, with 21 bases between the two germline ends. The CDR3 DNA is TGTGCCTGTGTAGGTTTTACCCCTTCAAATTCACCCCTCCACTTT. It is translated as CACVGFTPSNSPLHF.

This chain connects TRBV11-2 to TRBJ2-7; TRBD1 matches at 10 bases. CDR3 length: 16 amino acids. Germline V lookup: CDR1 SGHAT, CDR2 FQNNGV. V lost 4 bases to trimming and J lost 2 bases; unmatched junction nucleotides: 8. The CDR3 is CASSYRSGTGAYEQYF. CDR3 coding DNA: TGTGCCAGCAGCTATCGATCAGGGACAGGGGCCTACGAGCAGTACTTC.

A few counts support this clone. This chain uses TRBV7-3 with TRBJ1-1, with D possibly being TRBD1 (6 bases). Germline V gives CDR1 SGHTA, CDR2 FQGTGA. CDR3 size: 14 residues. V lost 6 bases to trimming and J lost 3 bases, with 14 bases between them. CDR3 loop: CASSLGGWDTEAFF. The CDR3 region has the DNA TGTGCCAGCAGTCTGGGGGGCTGGGACACTGAAGCTTTCTTT. The variable domain in full, with the rest retrieved from reference TRBV7-3 and TRBJ1-1, is GAGVSQTPSNKVTEKGKYVELRCDPISGHTALYWYRQSLGQGPEFLIYFQGTGAADDSGLPNDRFFAVRPEGSVSTLKIQRTERGDSAVYLCASSLGGWDTEAFFGQGTRLTVV.

The J gene is TRBJ1-2, the V gene TRBV11-2; 11 positions agree with TRBD1. The CDR3 totals 14 residues. V was pared by 5 bases and J by 7 bases, with 6 bases of the junction left unmatched. Germline CDR1 reads SGHAT; CDR2 reads FQNNGV. The CDR3 DNA reads TGTGCCAGCAGCATGGGACAGGGGGAAATTGGCTACACCTTC. Translated, it gives CASSMGQGEIGYTF.